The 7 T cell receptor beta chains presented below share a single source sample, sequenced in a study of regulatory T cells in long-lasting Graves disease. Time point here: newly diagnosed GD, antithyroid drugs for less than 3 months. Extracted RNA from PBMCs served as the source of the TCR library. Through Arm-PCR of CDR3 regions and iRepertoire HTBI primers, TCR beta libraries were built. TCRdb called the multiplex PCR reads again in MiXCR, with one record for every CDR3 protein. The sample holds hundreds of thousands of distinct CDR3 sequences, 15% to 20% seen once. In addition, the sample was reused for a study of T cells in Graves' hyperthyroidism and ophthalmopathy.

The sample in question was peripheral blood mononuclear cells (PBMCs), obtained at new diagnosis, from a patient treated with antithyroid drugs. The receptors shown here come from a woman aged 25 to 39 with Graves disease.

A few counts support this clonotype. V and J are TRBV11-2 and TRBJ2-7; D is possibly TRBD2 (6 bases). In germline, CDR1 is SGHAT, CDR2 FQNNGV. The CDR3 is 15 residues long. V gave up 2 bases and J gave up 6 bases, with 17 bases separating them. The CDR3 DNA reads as TGTGCCAGCAGCTTATACTCTGGGGGGTCAGGCGAGCAGTACTTC. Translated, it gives CASSLYSGGSGEQYF.

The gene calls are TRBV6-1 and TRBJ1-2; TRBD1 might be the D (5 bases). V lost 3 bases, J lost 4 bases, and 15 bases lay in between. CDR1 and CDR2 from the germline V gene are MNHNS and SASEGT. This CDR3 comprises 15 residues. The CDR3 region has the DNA TGTGCCAGCAGTGATATGGCGGGGCACGGCTATGGCTACACCTTC. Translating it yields CASSDMAGHGYGYTF.

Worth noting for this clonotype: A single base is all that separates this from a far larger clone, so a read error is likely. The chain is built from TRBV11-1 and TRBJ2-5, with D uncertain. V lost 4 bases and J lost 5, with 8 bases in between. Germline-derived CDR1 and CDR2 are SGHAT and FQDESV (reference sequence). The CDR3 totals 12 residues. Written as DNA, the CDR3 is TGTGCCAGCAGCTCACAGACGGAGACCCAGTACTTC. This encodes CASSSQTETQYF.

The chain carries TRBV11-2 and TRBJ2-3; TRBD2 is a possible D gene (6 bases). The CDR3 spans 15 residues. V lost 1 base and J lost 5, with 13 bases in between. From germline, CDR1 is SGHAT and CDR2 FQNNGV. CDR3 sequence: CASSLVGGLGDTQYF. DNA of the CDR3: TGTGCCAGCAGCTTAGTGGGAGGCCTAGGAGATACGCAGTATTTT.

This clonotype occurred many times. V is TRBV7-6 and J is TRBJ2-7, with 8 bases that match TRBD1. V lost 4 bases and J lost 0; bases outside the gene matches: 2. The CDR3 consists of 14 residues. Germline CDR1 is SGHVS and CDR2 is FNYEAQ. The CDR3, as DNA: TGTGCCAGCAGCTGGACAGGGAGCTCCTACGAGCAGTACTTC. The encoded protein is CASSWTGSSYEQYF.

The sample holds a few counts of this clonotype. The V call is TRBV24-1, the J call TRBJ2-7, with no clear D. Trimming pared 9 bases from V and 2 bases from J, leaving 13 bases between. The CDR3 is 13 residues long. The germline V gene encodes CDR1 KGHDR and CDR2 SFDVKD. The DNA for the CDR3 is TGTGCCACCCCCATGGCGGACCCCTACGAGCAGTACTTC. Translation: CATPMADPYEQYF.

This CDR3 reads CASSQSSLYEQYF. The CDR3 nucleotides read TGTGCCAGCAGCCAATCGTCCCTCTACGAGCAGTACTTC. The chain carries TRBV4-2 and TRBJ2-7; D remains unclear. There are 13 residues in the CDR3. Trimming left V 2 bases short and J 3 bases short, with 8 bases between. The V gene's germline CDR1 is LGHNA and CDR2 YNFKEQ.